The TCR beta chain under discussion was sequenced for a study of response to subunit inactivated influenza vaccine. Via MiXCR, TCRdb re-called the RT-PCR reads, giving one row per CDR3 protein. The data contain 500,000 to 550,000 distinct CDR3 sequences, roughly 8.2% of them singletons. Study conclusions and caveats: There was a suggestion from the authors that each seasonal influenza vaccination recruits few new T cells.

Concerning this clonotype itself: Its cognate antigen is unknown.

Germline assignment: CDR1 SEHNR and CDR2 FQNEAQ (reference sequence). The V end was cut by 4 bases, the J end by 2 bases, with 15 bases between. The CDR3 has 15 residues. The specimen comprised PBMCs from blood, sampled roughly 24 months after vaccination. This TCR derives from a man in his fifties or sixties who received an inactivated influenza vaccine. The chain uses TRBV7-9 and TRBJ2-7, with a possible D match to TRBD2 (5 bases). DNA for the CDR3: TGTGCCAGCAGCTCGACCGTTCGGGGTACCTACGAGCAGTACTTC. Translated: CASSSTVRGTYEQYF.